The next 32 T cell receptor beta chains were all read from a single sample in a study. MiXCR was run by TCRdb on the 5' RACE reads, yielding one entry per CDR3 protein. This repertoire shows fewer than 55,000 distinct CDR3 sequences, around a fifth found once; its top ten account for around 4.1%. Treg sorting used a CD4+CD25+CD127-/low gate. Sequencing was performed on Tregs sorted from a lymph node. The receptors originated from a female donor with breast cancer.

The table lists this clonotype with a few counts. V usage is TRBV12-3 or TRBV12-4 and J usage is TRBJ2-7, with 9 bases aligning to TRBD1. The CDR3 runs 14 residues. J lost 0 bases, V lost 5 bases, and 2 bases had no gene match. Written as DNA, the CDR3 is TGTGCCAGCAGTGACAGGGGGTTCTCCTACGAGCAGTACTTC. This encodes CASSDRGFSYEQYF.

This clonotype was detected many times. The chain couples TRBV7-6 to TRBJ2-3; D perhaps matches TRBD2 (6 bases). The CDR3 loop spans 14 amino acids. Germline-derived CDR1 and CDR2 are SGHVS and FNYEAQ. Trimming shortened V by 4 bases and J by 4 bases, and 12 bases separated the two germline ends. Here the CDR3 DNA reads TGTGCCAGCAGCTACCGGGAGCCCCCAGATACGCAGTATTTT. This translates into CASSYREPPDTQYF.

The chain uses TRBV5-5 and TRBJ2-7; TRBD1 or TRBD2 may be the D gene (6 bases each). The length of the CDR3 is 16 residues. Trimming removed 3 bases from V and 0 bases from J, with 16 bases in between. The germline V gene encodes CDR1 SGHKS and CDR2 YYEKEE (reference sequence). CDR3 sequence reads: CASSWGAGDISYEQYF. The CDR3 DNA sequence: TGTGCCAGCAGCTGGGGGGCAGGGGACATCTCCTACGAGCAGTACTTC.

This chain joins TRBV13 and TRBJ1-1, with TRBD1 as a possible D gene (6 bases). CDR3 length equals 15 residues. V lost 3 bases, J lost 5 bases, and 16 bases lay in between. Germline CDR1 is PRHDT and CDR2 is FYEKMQ (reference sequence). In DNA, the CDR3 is TGTGCCAGCAGCTTGGGGGCTCTTCCAAATACTGAAGCTTTCTTT. It codes for CASSLGALPNTEAFF.

V usage is TRBV5-1 and J usage is TRBJ2-1; either TRBD1 or TRBD2 may fit D (6 bases each). This CDR3 spans 14 amino acids. Between the trimmed V and J ends, which lost 1 base and 9 bases, there was a span of 14 bases. The germline V gene encodes CDR1 SGHRS and CDR2 YFSETQ. The CDR3 is CASSLNPGAAEQFF. Here the CDR3 DNA reads TGCGCCAGCAGCTTGAATCCGGGGGCGGCTGAGCAGTTCTTC.

A remark on this clonotype: The junction departs from germline at one end; a sequencing error may be responsible. The chain is built from TRBV20-1 and TRBJ2-1; 9 bases align to TRBD2. This CDR3 is 14 amino acids long. CDR1 and CDR2 from the germline V gene are DFQATT and SNEGSKA (reference sequence). The CDR3 region has the DNA TGCAGTGCTAGACCGGCTAGCGGGAACAATGTGCAGTTCTTC. This translates into CSARPASGNNVQFF.

This clonotype was picked up a small number of times. The chain has TRBV6-6 and TRBJ1-6, with TRBD1 matching 7 bases. V lost 3 bases, J lost 8 bases, and 4 bases stayed unmatched. CDR1 is MNHNY and CDR2 is SVGAGI in the germline V gene (reference sequence). The CDR3 is 14 amino acids. DNA for the CDR3: TGTGCCAGCAGTTATGAAGGGGGCGATTCACCCCTCCACTTT. Protein product: CASSYEGGDSPLHF.

This clonotype is termed large (0.1 to 1%). The chain carries TRBV6-5 and TRBJ1-1, with D tentatively TRBD1 (6 bases). The germline V gene has CDR1 MNHEY and CDR2 SVGAGI. This CDR3 spans 15 amino acids. The V end lost 6 bases, the J end lost 0 bases, and 14 bases lay between the germline ends. Written as DNA, the CDR3 is TGTGCCAGCAGCCGCTATGGGACACTGAACACTGAAGCTTTCTTT. Its translation is CASSRYGTLNTEAFF.

The sample holds one count of this clonotype. This may arise from a read error, as a much more abundant clone is one base away. V gene TRBV6-5 combines with J gene TRBJ1-6; D not resolved. Per germline, CDR1 MNHEY and CDR2 SVGAGI. This CDR3 has 13 residues. Trimming took 4 bases from V and 6 from J, leaving 7 bases between them. In nucleotides, the CDR3 is TGTGCCAGCAGTTGTGGAAGTAATTCACCCCTCCACTTT. It translates to CASSCGSNSPLHF.

This chain joins TRBV7-2 and TRBJ2-3, with D unresolved. There are 14 residues in the CDR3. The V gene lost 1 base and the J gene lost 6 bases, with 11 bases spanning the gap. The germline CDR1 and CDR2 sequences are SGHTA and FQGNSA. The CDR3 region is CASSLGNPPDTQYF. The CDR3 nucleotides read TGTGCCAGCAGCTTAGGTAATCCGCCGGATACGCAGTATTTT.

The chain links TRBV7-9 to TRBJ2-7, with TRBD2 matching over 12 bases. Trimming cost V 1 base and J 6 bases; bases outside gene matches: 1. CDR1 SEHNR and CDR2 FQNEAQ come from the germline V gene (reference sequence). This CDR3 contains 14 residues. The CDR3 here is CASSLGLAGAEQYF. CDR3 coding DNA: TGTGCCAGCAGCTTAGGACTAGCGGGAGCCGAGCAGTACTTC.

In its sample, this clonotype was seen many times. The junction shows a germline mismatch at one end, possibly a read error. This rearrangement joins TRBV15 to TRBJ2-4, with D perhaps TRBD1 (5 bases). The CDR3 is 12 amino acids. In germline, CDR1 is LNHNV, CDR2 YYDKDF (reference sequence). This CDR3 reads CATSRDKDIQYF. The CDR3 nucleotides read TGTGCCACCAGCAGGGACAAAGACATTCAGTACTTC.

This clonotype was seen ten or more times. The chain is built from TRBV20-1 and TRBJ2-1, with 12 bases fitting TRBD2. In germline, CDR1 is DFQATT, CDR2 SNEGSKA (reference sequence). The ends lost 3 bases at V and 7 bases at J; junction bases unmatched: 13. CDR3 length: 17 amino acids. Here the CDR3 reads CSASPSGRALFRNEQFF. The CDR3 nucleotides read TGCAGTGCTAGCCCTAGCGGGAGGGCCTTATTTAGGAATGAGCAGTTCTTC.

The chain uses TRBV27 and TRBJ1-1, with D unresolved. There are 13 residues in the CDR3. The V gene lost 3 bases and the J gene lost 5 bases, with 10 bases spanning the gap. Germline values: CDR1 MNHEY, CDR2 SMNVEV (reference sequence). CDR3 sequence reads: CASSFSFLTEAFF. Written as DNA, the CDR3 is TGTGCCAGCAGTTTTTCTTTCCTGACTGAAGCTTTCTTT.

This clonotype was counted between two and nine times. This chain uses TRBV20-1 with TRBJ2-1, with 8 nucleotides matching TRBD2. Germline V gene lookup returns CDR1 DFQATT and CDR2 SNEGSKA (reference sequence). This CDR3 region has 16 residues. Trimming removed 1 base from V and 3 bases from J; junction bases left unmatched: 8. The CDR3: CSARGIGLAGYNEQFF. In DNA form, the CDR3 reads TGCAGTGCTAGAGGTATCGGACTAGCTGGCTACAATGAGCAGTTCTTC.

This clonotype has a handful of counts. This sequence joins TRBV6-2 or TRBV6-3 and TRBJ2-1; 12 nucleotides agree with TRBD2. Germline loops: CDR1 MNHEY, CDR2 SVGEGT. Losses at the gene ends were 5 bases for V and 7 bases for J; bases not matched to a gene: 9. CDR3 size: 16 residues. CDR3 bases: TGTGCCAGCAGTGACCGAACTAGCGGGAGGCCTAATGAGCAGTTCTTC. It yields the protein CASSDRTSGRPNEQFF.

This clonotype was detected only a few times. Here the CDR3 reads CASTNAGVREGEQFF. The CDR3 region has the DNA TGCGCCAGCACCAACGCAGGCGTCAGGGAGGGTGAGCAGTTCTTC. V usage is TRBV5-1 and J usage is TRBJ2-1, with TRBD2 matching over 7 bases. Germline V gene lookup returns CDR1 SGHRS and CDR2 YFSETQ. V trimming: 6 bases; J trimming: 9 bases; junction bases outside the gene matches: 15. This CDR3 region has 15 residues.

This clonotype was counted at least ten times. The chain carries TRBV4-1 and TRBJ2-7, with unresolved D. V lost 3 bases to trimming and J lost 3 bases, with 9 bases between them. CDR1 is MGHRA and CDR2 is YSYEKL in the germline V gene. This CDR3 comprises 13 residues. DNA of the CDR3: TGCGCCAGCAGCCAGGCAGTCAACTACGAGCAGTACTTC. Protein: CASSQAVNYEQYF.

This clonotype was recorded at least ten times. The chain has TRBV12-3 or TRBV12-4 and TRBJ1-1; D possibly corresponds to TRBD1 (6 bases). Trimming pared 6 bases from V and 3 bases from J, leaving 20 bases between. This CDR3 is built from 16 residues. The CDR3 DNA is TGTGCCAGCAGGTTCATAGGGTACAGGGCCGACACTGAAGCTTTCTTT. Amino acids: CASRFIGYRADTEAFF.

This rearrangement joins TRBV3-1 to TRBJ2-2, with D unclear. CDR3 size: 14 residues. CDR1 is LGHDT and CDR2 is YNNKEL in the germline V gene (reference sequence). Trimming took 4 bases from V and 8 from J, leaving 14 bases between them. CDR3: CASSLTTLSGELFF. In DNA, the CDR3 is TGTGCCAGCAGCCTAACTACTTTGTCGGGGGAGCTGTTTTTT.

The chain carries TRBV30 and TRBJ1-5; D remains ambiguous. Germline CDR1 and CDR2: GTSNPN and SVGIG (reference sequence). This CDR3 contains 14 residues. The germline V and J ends were trimmed by 1 base and 2 bases, with 9 bases remaining between them. As DNA, the CDR3 is TGTGCCTGGAGTGGAGGGCAGGGCAATCAGCCCCAGCATTTT. It codes for CAWSGGQGNQPQHF.

Comments on this clonotype: A read error may be the cause here, since a much bigger clone is one base away. This CDR3 is CANSRVRNEKLFF. CDR3 DNA sequence: TGTGCCAACAGCAGGGTCCGAAATGAAAAACTGTTTTTT. This chain connects TRBV11-2 to TRBJ1-4; maybe TRBD1 (5 bases). Germline assignment: CDR1 SGHAT and CDR2 FQNNGV. CDR3 length: 13 amino acids.

The chain has TRBV29-1 and TRBJ2-5; possibly TRBD1 or TRBD2 for D (6 bases each). The CDR3 is 11 amino acids. Trimming left V 4 bases short and J 5 bases short, with 8 bases between. Germline CDR1 reads SQVTM; CDR2 reads ANQGSEA. CDR3 loop: CSVGRGETQYF. The CDR3 DNA follows: TGCAGCGTTGGGAGGGGGGAGACCCAGTACTTC.

This clonotype was seen many times. J is TRBJ2-1 and V is TRBV5-1; D remains unclear. V lost 1 base and J 5 bases, leaving 13 bases between the germline ends. Germline values: CDR1 SGHRS, CDR2 YFSETQ. There are 15 residues in the CDR3. DNA for the CDR3: TGCGCCAGCAGCTTGAATCCAAGCTCAAACAATGAGCAGTTCTTC. This sequence encodes CASSLNPSSNNEQFF.

This clonotype appeared many times. This sequence joins TRBV5-1 and TRBJ1-2, with TRBD1 matching 8 bases. This CDR3 contains 16 residues. V shed 1 base, J shed 4 bases, and the junction held 9 bases outside the gene matches. Germline-derived CDR1 and CDR2 are SGHRS and YFSETQ. The CDR3 DNA reads as TGCGCCAGCAGCTTGCAGGGGGACAGGAGGCTCTATGGCTACACCTTC. Its translation: CASSLQGDRRLYGYTF.

This clonotype was seen ten or more times. V and J are TRBV28 and TRBJ2-7; D uncertain. This CDR3 spans 13 amino acids. Looked up from germline, CDR1 is MDHEN and CDR2 is SYDVKM. Between the trimmed V and J ends, which lost 6 bases and 5 bases, there was a span of 14 bases. CDR3 in amino acids: CASSRRDTNEQYF. For the CDR3, the DNA is TGTGCCAGCAGCCGTCGCGACACAAACGAGCAGTACTTC.

V is TRBV7-2 and J is TRBJ2-5; TRBD2 aligns across 9 bases. Germline V gene sequence: CDR1 SGHTA, CDR2 FQGNSA. CDR3 length: 17 amino acids. Trimming at V came to 5 bases and at J to 5 bases, leaving 15 bases not matched to a gene. The CDR3 region has the DNA TGTGCCAGCAGCCACACGTTCGCGGGAGGGCCGGGTGAGACCCAGTACTTC. Translated, it gives CASSHTFAGGPGETQYF.

The V gene is TRBV4-2, the J gene TRBJ1-2; perhaps TRBD1 as D (6 bases). V gave up 5 bases and J gave up 3 bases, with 13 bases separating them. The CDR3 spans 14 residues. Germline loops: CDR1 LGHNA, CDR2 YNFKEQ. The CDR3 is CASSATSGDYGYTF. The CDR3 bases are TGTGCCAGCAGCGCTACCTCAGGGGACTATGGCTACACCTTC.

The rearrangement joins TRBV4-1 to TRBJ1-2; D might be TRBD1 (5 bases). The CDR3 runs 16 residues. Trimming removed 3 bases at V and 1 base at J, with 15 bases between. Germline CDR1 and CDR2: MGHRA and YSYEKL. DNA of the CDR3: TGCGCCAGCAGCCATCGAAGGGACCTAAGTAACTATGGCTACACCTTC. This sequence encodes CASSHRRDLSNYGYTF.

This clonotype showed up just a few times. This chain uses TRBV7-9 with TRBJ2-1; 11 bases are shared with TRBD2. Per germline, CDR1 SEHNR and CDR2 FQNEAQ (reference sequence). V lost 5 bases and J lost 4; bases outside the gene matches: 7. This CDR3 has 16 amino acids. The CDR3 DNA reads TGTGCCAGCAGCCTGACTACTAGCGGGAGTTACAATGAGCAGTTCTTC. This sequence encodes CASSLTTSGSYNEQFF.

This clonotype was counted only a few times. J is TRBJ2-2 and V is TRBV7-2; D unresolved. This CDR3 spans 16 amino acids. V was cut by 1 base and J by 4 bases, with 13 bases left in between. The germline CDR1 and CDR2 sequences are SGHTA and FQGNSA. CDR3 region: CASSLVDGRSTGELFF. For the CDR3, the DNA is TGTGCCAGCAGCTTAGTTGACGGCCGATCCACCGGGGAGCTGTTTTTT. Filled out from reference TRBV7-2 and TRBJ2-2, the complete variable domain reads GAGVSQSPSNKVTEKGKDVELRCDPISGHTALYWYRQSLGQGLEFLIYFQGNSAPDKSGLPSDRFSAERTGGSVSTLTIQRTQQEDSAVYLCASSLVDGRSTGELFFGEGSRLTVL.

This chain connects TRBV25-1 to TRBJ2-1; D gene uncertain. Trimming took off 2 bases at V and 0 bases at J, with 11 bases between the two ends. The CDR3 length is 16 residues. Germline lookup yields CDR1 MGHDK and CDR2 SYGVNS. In DNA, the CDR3 is TGTGCCAGCAGTGAAAATAGAAAGGTCTCCTACAATGAGCAGTTCTTC. This sequence encodes CASSENRKVSYNEQFF.